These T cell receptor beta chains were read from a single sample in a study of beta chain features in type 1 diabetes. The data were produced by immunoSEQ multiplex PCR, yet TCRdb's version contains in-frame clones alone and is incomplete. The sample gives around 250,000 clones, approximately 15% of which show up once; approximately 0.02% is in the top ten. Sequencing was performed on naive CD4+ T cells from blood. Every receptor here comes from a man aged 30 to 39 with type 1 diabetes. Both conserved end residues are part of each CDR3. D genes are given only for firm matches. Size values are once, few and many counts, or a class for expanded clones, and some rows have none.

>TRBD2|NA|TRBJ2-3|TRBV7-9
CASSPRLAVGIDTQYF
TGTGCCAGCAGCCCCAGACTAGCGGTTGGCATAGATACGCAGTATTTT
>NA|few|TRBJ1-2|TRBV7-2
CASSLAPEVYGYTF
TGTGCCAGCAGCTTAGCCCCAGAGGTCTATGGCTACACCTTC
>TRBD2|few|TRBJ2-5|TRBV9
CASSRGGETQYF
TGTGCCAGCAGCAGGGGAGGGGAGACCCAGTACTTC
>NA|few|TRBJ1-6|TRBV14
CASSQDGGKGTPLHF
TGTGCCAGCAGCCAAGATGGCGGGAAGGGAACACCCCTCCACTTT
>NA|NA|TRBJ2-7|TRBV5-1
CASSFEGLSYEQYF
TGCGCCAGCAGCTTCGAAGGACTATCCTACGAGCAGTACTTC
>TRBD2|few|TRBJ2-7|TRBV6-6
CASRQTSGSYEQYF
TGTGCCAGCAGACAGACTAGCGGGAGCTACGAGCAGTACTTC
>NA|few|TRBJ2-3|TRBV5-1
CASSPDSPGTDTQYF
TGCGCCAGCAGTCCCGACAGTCCGGGCACAGATACGCAGTATTTT
>NA|few|TRBJ2-7|TRBV7-2
CASSLAGLSFYEQYF
TGTGCCAGCAGCTTAGCGGGGCTGTCCTTCTACGAGCAGTACTTC
>TRBD2|few|TRBJ2-1|TRBV29-1
CSVEWESGVRDEQFF
TGCAGCGTTGAATGGGAAAGCGGGGTCCGGGATGAGCAGTTCTTC
>NA|NA|TRBJ1-2|TRBV7-6
CASSQQGRSGYTF
TGTGCCAGCAGCCAACAGGGTCGGTCCGGCTACACCTTC
>NA|NA|TRBJ2-2|TRBV29-1
CSVERGQGTGELFF
TGCAGCGTTGAGCGGGGGCAAGGGACCGGGGAGCTGTTTTTT
>TRBD1|few|TRBJ2-7|TRBV29-1
CSVGGTGADYEQYF
TGCAGCGTTGGGGGGACAGGGGCCGACTACGAGCAGTACTTC
>NA|NA|TRBJ1-2|TRBV18
CASSPGLARWGYTF
TGTGCCAGCTCACCAGGCCTAGCGCGATGGGGCTACACCTTC
>TRBD1|few|TRBJ2-6|TRBV6-5
CASSYDRAGANVLTF
TGTGCCAGCAGTTACGACAGGGCTGGGGCCAACGTCCTGACTTTC
>NA|once|TRBJ2-6|TRBV6-5
CASSGAGAGANVLTF
TGTGCCAGCAGCGGAGCCGGGGCTGGGGCCAACGTCCTGACTTTC
>NA|NA|TRBJ2-1|TRBV27
CASSSLRSPSYNEQFF
TGTGCCAGCAGTTCTCTGAGGTCCCCTTCCTACAATGAGCAGTTCTTC
>TRBD2|few|TRBJ2-7|TRBV5-1
CASSSLSSGRARGDGEQYF
TGCGCCAGCAGCAGTTTAAGTAGCGGGAGGGCCCGAGGGGACGGGGAGCAGTACTTC